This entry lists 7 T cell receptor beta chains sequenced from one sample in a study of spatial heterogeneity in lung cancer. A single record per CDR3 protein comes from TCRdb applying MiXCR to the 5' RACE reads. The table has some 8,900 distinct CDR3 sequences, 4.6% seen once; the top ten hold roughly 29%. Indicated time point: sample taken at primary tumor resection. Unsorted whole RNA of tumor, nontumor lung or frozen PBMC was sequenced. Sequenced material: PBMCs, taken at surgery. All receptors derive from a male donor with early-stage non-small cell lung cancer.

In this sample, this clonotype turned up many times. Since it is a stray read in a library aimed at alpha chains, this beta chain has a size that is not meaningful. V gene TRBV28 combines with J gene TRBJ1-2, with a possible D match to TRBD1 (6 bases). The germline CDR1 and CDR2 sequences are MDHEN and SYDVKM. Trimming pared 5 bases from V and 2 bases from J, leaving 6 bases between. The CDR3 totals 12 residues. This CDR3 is CASSTGNYGYTF. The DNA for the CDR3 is TGTGCCAGCAGTACAGGGAACTATGGCTACACCTTC.

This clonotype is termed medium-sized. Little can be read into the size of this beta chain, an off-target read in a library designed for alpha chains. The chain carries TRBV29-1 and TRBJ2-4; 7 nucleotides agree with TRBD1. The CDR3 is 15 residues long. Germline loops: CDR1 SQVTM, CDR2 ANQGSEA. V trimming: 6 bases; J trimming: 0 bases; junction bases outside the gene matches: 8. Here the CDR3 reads CSVDDRDPAKNIQYF. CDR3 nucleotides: TGCAGCGTGGATGACAGGGATCCAGCCAAAAACATTCAGTACTTC.

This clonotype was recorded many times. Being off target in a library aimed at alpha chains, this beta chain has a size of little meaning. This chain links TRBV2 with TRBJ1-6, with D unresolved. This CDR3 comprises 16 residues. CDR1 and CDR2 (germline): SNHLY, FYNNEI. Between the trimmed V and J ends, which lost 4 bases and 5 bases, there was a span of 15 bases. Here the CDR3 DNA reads TGTGCCAGCAGTGTAAGGCCCTTGGAAAATAATTCACCCCTCCACTTT. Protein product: CASSVRPLENNSPLHF.

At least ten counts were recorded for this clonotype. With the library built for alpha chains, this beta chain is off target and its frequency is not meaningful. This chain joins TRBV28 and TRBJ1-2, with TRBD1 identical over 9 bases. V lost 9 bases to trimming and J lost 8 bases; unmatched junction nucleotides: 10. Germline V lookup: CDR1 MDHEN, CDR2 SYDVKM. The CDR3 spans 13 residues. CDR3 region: CASGSGTGKGYTF. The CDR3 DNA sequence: TGTGCCAGTGGTTCCGGGACAGGGAAAGGCTACACCTTC.

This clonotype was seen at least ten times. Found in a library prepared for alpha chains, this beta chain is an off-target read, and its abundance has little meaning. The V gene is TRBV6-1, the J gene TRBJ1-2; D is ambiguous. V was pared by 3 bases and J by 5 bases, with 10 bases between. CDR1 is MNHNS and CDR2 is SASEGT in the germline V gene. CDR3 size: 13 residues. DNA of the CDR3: TGTGCCAGCAGTGAGTCCGGCACTTATGGCTACACCTTC. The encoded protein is CASSESGTYGYTF.

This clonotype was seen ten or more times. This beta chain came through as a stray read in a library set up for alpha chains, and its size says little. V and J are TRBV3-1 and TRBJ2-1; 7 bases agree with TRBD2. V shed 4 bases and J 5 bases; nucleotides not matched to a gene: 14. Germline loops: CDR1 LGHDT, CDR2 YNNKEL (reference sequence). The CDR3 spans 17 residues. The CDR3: CASSPPSGTGKDNEQFF. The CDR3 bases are TGTGCCAGCAGCCCCCCCAGCGGGACCGGCAAGGACAATGAGCAGTTCTTC.

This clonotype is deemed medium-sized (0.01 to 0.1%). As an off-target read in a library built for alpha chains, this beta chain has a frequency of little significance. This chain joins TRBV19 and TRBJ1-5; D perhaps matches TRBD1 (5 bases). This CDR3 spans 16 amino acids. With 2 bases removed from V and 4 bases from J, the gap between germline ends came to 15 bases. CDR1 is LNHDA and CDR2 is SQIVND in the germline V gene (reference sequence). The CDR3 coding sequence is TGTGCCAGTAGTATATACTTGGGGGTAGGGAATCAGCCCCAGCATTTT. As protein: CASSIYLGVGNQPQHF.